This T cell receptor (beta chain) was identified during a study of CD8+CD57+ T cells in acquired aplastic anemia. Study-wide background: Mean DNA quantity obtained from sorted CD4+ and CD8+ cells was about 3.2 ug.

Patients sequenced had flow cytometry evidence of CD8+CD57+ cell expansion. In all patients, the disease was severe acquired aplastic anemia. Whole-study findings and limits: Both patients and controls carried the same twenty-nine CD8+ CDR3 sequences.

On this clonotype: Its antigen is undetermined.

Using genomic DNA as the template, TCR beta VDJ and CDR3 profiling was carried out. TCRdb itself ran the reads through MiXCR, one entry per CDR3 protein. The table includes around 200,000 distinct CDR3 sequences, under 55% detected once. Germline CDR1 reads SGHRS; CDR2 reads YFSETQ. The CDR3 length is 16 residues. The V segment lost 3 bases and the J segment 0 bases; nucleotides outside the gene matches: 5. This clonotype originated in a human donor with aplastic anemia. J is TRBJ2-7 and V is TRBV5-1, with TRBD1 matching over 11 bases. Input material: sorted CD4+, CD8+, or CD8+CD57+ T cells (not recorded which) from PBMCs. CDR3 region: CASSWGTGGISYEQYF. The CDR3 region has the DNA TGCGCCAGCAGCTGGGGGACAGGGGGTATCTCCTACGAGCAGTACTTC.